A selection of T cell receptor beta chains follows, all from one sample in a study of T cells expressing NK-cell markers. TCRdb re-analyzed the 5' RACE reads; it lists each CDR3 protein once, without DNA. The sample totals 200,000 to 300,000 distinct CDR3 sequences. Sequenced: blood T cells: a sorted CD56 or NKG2C T cell subset, CD4+ or CD8+ T cells, or bulk PBMC T cells (not recorded which). The receptors shown here come from a woman aged 18 to 75 in good health. The CDR3 runs from the conserved cysteine through the conserved F or W. Fields, in order: J gene, V gene, CDR3 protein.

TRBJ2-5	TRBV9	CASSVTSGPRETQYF
TRBJ2-4	TRBV24-1	CATSDGWDGKNIQYF
TRBJ1-1	TRBV25-1	CASSETHRGRFQAFF
TRBJ2-2	TRBV5-1	CASSSLAGNTNTGELFF
TRBJ1-1	TRBV18	CASSPQGSNTEAFF
TRBJ2-3	TRBV4-3	CASSQEPGLAGGIFYTQYF
TRBJ1-5	TRBV12-3/TRBV12-4	CASSLGHSNQPQHF
TRBJ2-3	TRBV7-3	CASSPGTSGPLGDTQYF
TRBJ2-7	TRBV6-6	CASRAATVYEQYF
TRBJ1-2	TRBV5-1	CASSTPGQDYGYTF
TRBJ1-1	TRBV6-1	CASSVTVSVTEAFF
TRBJ1-5	TRBV4-3	CASSQDFGQPQHF
TRBJ2-2	TRBV2	CASRQVTGELFF
TRBJ2-1	TRBV30	CAGTSGRTSYNEQFF
TRBJ1-4	TRBV9	CASSPTTKGWGGEKLFF
TRBJ2-2	TRBV18	CASSPGSSMSTGELFF
TRBJ1-1	TRBV20-1	CSARGPSGANTEAFF
TRBJ2-1	TRBV6-2/TRBV6-3	CASSSSSGLAGVGSYNEQFF
TRBJ2-7	TRBV29-1	CSGGSGGEQYF
TRBJ2-5	TRBV18	CASSPWAGQETQYF
TRBJ1-3	TRBV4-1	CASSQDRNSGNTIYF
TRBJ2-3	TRBV6-6	CASSNRGADTQYF
TRBJ1-1	TRBV7-3	CASSSQGFRAEAFF
TRBJ2-1	TRBV14	CASSRRLSNEQFF
TRBJ2-3	TRBV5-1	CASSSARTGFSGDTQYF
TRBJ1-1	TRBV20-1	CSARDPRMNTEAFF
TRBJ2-5	TRBV11-2	CASSWGTSGRASQETQYF
TRBJ2-2	TRBV12-3/TRBV12-4	CASSPRDPGELFF
TRBJ2-3	TRBV18	CASSLQGALTDTQYF
TRBJ1-1	TRBV5-1	CASGERGRSAFF
TRBJ2-3	TRBV7-2	CASRIGGGAPDTQYF
TRBJ2-3	TRBV4-3	CASSQDRLETDTQYF
TRBJ2-7	TRBV12-3/TRBV12-4	CASSSYLGPGTGKYEQYF
TRBJ2-1	TRBV7-2	CASSSGRINNEQFF
TRBJ1-1	TRBV20-1	CSAFRTNTEAFF
TRBJ1-2	TRBV5-1	CASSSTERDGYTF
TRBJ2-5	TRBV10-3	CAISGSGSVETQYF
TRBJ2-6	TRBV27	CASWSGSGANVLTF
TRBJ2-7	TRBV28	CASTTSGGPNYEQYF
TRBJ1-2	TRBV27	CASSQSPGQGYYGYTF
TRBJ2-1	TRBV7-2	CASRQGQMYNEQFF